This TCR beta chain came from a study of T cells in Graves' hyperthyroidism and ophthalmopathy. CDR3 length equals 14 residues. Germline CDR1 reads SGDLS; CDR2 reads YYNGEE. J was trimmed by 6 bases and V by 3 bases; bases with no gene match: 6. It was RNA transcripts that yielded the amplified TCR beta CDR3 regions. Carried out on the TCR CDR3, a first-round RT-PCR used the HTBI primer set. One entry per CDR3 protein results from TCRdb running MiXCR on the multiplex PCR reads. The sample lists 490,000 or so distinct CDR3 sequences, less than 25% occurring once. The gene calls are TRBV9 and TRBJ2-7; TRBD2 matches 10 bases. The sequence derives from a woman aged 70-85 years with Graves' ophthalmopathy. The sequenced sample was blood. CDR3 DNA sequence: TGTGCCAGCAGCGAGACTAGCGGGTCTCGCGAGCAGTACTTC. This gives the protein CASSETSGSREQYF.